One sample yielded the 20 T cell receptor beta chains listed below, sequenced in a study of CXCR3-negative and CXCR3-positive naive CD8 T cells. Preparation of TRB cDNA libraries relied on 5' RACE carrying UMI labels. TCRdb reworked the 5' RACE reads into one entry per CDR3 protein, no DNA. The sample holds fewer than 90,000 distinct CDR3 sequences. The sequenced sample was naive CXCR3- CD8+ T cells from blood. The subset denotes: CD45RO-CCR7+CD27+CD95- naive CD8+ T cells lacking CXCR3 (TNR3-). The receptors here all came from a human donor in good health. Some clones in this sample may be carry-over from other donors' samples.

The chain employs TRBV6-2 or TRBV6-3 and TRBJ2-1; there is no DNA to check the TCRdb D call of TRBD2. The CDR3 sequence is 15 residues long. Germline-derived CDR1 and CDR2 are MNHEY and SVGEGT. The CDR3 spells CASSYSTSGGARGFF.

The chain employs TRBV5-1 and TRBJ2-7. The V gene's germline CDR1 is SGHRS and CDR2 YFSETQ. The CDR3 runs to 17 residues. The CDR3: CASSLVGIGELSFEQYF.

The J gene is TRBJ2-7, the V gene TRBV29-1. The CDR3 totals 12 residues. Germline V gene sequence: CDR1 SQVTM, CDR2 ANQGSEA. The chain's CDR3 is CSVEGLTYEQYF.

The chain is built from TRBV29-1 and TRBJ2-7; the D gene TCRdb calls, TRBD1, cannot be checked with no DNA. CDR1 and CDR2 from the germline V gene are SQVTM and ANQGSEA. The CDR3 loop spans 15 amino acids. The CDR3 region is CSVAGGGQPAYEQYF.

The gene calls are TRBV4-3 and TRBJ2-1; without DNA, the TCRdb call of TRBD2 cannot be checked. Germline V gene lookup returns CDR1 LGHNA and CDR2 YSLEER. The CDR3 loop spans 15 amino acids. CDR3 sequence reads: CASSQIRGGYGEQFF.

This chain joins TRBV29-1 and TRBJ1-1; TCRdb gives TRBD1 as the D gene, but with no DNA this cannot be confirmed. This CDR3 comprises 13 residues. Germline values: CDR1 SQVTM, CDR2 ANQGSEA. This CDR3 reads CSAPPQGATEAFF.

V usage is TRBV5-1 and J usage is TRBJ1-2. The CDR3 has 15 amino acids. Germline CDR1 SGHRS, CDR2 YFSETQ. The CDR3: CASSLELRGNYGYTF.

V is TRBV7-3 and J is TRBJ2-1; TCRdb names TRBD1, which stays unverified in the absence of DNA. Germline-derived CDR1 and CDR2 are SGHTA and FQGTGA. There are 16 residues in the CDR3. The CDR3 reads CASSLTGGAGSDEQFF.

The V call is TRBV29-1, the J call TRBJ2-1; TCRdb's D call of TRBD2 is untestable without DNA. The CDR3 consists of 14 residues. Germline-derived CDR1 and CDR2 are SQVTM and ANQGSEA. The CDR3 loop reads CSVNLAGGPSEQFF.

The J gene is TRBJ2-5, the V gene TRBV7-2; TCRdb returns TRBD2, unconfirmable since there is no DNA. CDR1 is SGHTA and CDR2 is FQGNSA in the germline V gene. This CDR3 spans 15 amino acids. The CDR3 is CASSLGGGATETQYF.

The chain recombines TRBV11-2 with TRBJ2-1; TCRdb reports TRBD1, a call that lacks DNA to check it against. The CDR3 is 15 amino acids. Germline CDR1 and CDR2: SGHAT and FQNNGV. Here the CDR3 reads CASSSRDRPYNEQFF.

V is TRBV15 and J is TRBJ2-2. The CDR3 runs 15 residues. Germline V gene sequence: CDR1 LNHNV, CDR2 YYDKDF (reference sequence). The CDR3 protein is CATSRNSINTGELFF. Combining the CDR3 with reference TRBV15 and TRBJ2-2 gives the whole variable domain DAMVIQNPRYQVTQFGKPVTLSCSQTLNHNVMYWYQQKSSQAPKLLFHYYDKDFNNEADTPDNFQSRRPNTSFCFLDIRSPGLGDTAMYLCATSRNSINTGELFFGEGSRLTVL.

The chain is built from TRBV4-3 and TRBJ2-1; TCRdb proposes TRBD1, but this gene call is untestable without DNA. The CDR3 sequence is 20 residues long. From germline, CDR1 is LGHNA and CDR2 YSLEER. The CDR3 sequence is CASSQDRFSVMGGAYNEQFF.

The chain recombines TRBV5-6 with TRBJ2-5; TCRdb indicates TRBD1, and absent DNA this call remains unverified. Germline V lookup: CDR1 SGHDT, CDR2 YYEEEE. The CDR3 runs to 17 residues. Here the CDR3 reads CASSLIGFELGAETQYF.

The CDR3: CASSQVRFDTQYF. The chain links TRBV4-3 to TRBJ2-3. The germline V gene encodes CDR1 LGHNA and CDR2 YSLEER. The CDR3 contains 13 residues.

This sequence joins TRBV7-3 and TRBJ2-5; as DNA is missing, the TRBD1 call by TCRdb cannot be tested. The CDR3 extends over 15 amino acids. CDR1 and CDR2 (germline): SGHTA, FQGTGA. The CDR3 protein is CASSYRDKKRETQYF.

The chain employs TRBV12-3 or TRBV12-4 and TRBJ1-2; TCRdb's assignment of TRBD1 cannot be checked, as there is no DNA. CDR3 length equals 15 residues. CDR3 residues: CASSIGQGVGYGYTF.

CDR3 sequence: CASRSYNEQFF. The genes are TRBV7-2 and TRBJ2-1. From germline, CDR1 is SGHTA and CDR2 FQGNSA. The CDR3 spans 11 residues.

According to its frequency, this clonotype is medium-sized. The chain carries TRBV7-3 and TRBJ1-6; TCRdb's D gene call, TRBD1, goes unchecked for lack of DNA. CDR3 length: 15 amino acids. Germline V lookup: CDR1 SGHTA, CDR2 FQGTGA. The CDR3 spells CASSSTGGAGSPLHF. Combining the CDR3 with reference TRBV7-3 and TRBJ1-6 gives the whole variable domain GAGVSQTPSNKVTEKGKYVELRCDPISGHTALYWYRQSLGQGPEFLIYFQGTGAADDSGLPNDRFFAVRPEGSVSTLKIQRTERGDSAVYLCASSSTGGAGSPLHFGNGTRLTVT.

CDR3: CASRGLAGVRYNEQFF. This chain connects TRBV28 to TRBJ2-1; TCRdb names TRBD2, which stays unverified in the absence of DNA. The CDR3 loop spans 16 amino acids. CDR1 and CDR2 from the germline V gene are MDHEN and SYDVKM.